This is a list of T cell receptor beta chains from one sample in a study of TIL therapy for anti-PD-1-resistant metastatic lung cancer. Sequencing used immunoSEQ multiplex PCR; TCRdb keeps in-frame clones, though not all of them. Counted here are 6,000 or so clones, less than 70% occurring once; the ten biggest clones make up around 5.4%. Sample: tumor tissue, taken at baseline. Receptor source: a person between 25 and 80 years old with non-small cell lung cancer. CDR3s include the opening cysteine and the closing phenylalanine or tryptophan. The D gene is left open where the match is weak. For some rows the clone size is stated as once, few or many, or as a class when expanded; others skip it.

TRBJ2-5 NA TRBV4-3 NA CASSQGAGGVQETQYF TGCGCCAGCAGCCAGGGTGCTGGAGGAGTCCAAGAGACCCAGTACTTC
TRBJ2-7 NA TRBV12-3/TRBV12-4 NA CASGRTDSYEQYF TGTGCCAGCGGCCGGACAGACTCCTACGAGCAGTACTTC
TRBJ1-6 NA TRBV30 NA CAWIMAGAGSPLHF TGTGCCTGGATAATGGCTGGGGCGGGTTCACCCCTCCACTTT
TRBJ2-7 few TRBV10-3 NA CAISTGNEQYF TGTGCCATCAGCACAGGGAACGAGCAGTACTTC
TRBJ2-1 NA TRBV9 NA CASSPSGGFNEQFF TGTGCCAGCAGCCCGTCGGGCGGGTTTAATGAGCAGTTCTTC
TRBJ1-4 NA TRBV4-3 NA CASSQDARNEKLFF TGCGCCAGCAGCCAGGATGCCAGGAATGAAAAACTGTTTTTT
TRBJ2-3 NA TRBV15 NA CATSRDGGSPTDTQYF TGTGCCACCAGCAGAGATGGGGGTAGCCCCACAGATACGCAGTATTTT
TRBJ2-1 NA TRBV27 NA CASSPTQGPFSGEVNEQFF TGTGCCAGCAGTCCGACTCAGGGACCTTTTAGCGGAGAAGTAAATGAGCAGTTCTTC
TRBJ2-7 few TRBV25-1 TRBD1 CASSEYSGQGHSYEQYF TGTGCCAGCAGTGAATATTCAGGACAGGGTCACTCCTACGAGCAGTACTTC
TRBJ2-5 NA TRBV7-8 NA CATKGGQADQETQYF TGTGCCACAAAAGGCGGACAAGCAGATCAAGAGACCCAGTACTTC
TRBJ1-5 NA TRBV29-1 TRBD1 CSVRDSNQPQHF TGCAGCGTCCGGGACAGTAATCAGCCCCAGCATTTT
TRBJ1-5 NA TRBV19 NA CASSLPGQPQHF TGTGCCAGTAGCCTGCCGGGGCAGCCCCAGCATTTT
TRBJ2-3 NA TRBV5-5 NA CASSLGDTQYF TGTGCCAGCAGCTTAGGGGATACGCAGTATTTT
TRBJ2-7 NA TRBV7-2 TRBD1 CASSLETGGYHEQYF TGTGCCAGCAGCTTAGAAACAGGGGGCTATCACGAGCAGTACTTC
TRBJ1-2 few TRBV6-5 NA CASSYGGFGGYTF TGTGCCAGCAGTTACGGGGGCTTTGGTGGCTACACCTTC
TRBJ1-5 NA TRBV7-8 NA CASSLGGASNQPQHF TGTGCCAGCAGCTTAGGGGGGGCTAGCAATCAGCCCCAGCATTTT
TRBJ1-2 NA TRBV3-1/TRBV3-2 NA CASSPPEGSLYGYTF TGTGCCAGCAGCCCCCCAGAGGGGTCCCTCTATGGCTACACCTTC
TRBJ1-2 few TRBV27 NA CASSLRWQSYGYTF TGTGCCAGCAGTTTACGGTGGCAGTCCTATGGCTACACCTTC
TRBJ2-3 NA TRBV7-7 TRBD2 CASSPLAGIVDTQYF TGTGCTAGCAGCCCTCTAGCGGGAATTGTAGATACGCAGTATTTT
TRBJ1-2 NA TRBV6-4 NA CASSDQMWGGGGYTF TGTGCCAGCAGTGACCAAATGTGGGGCGGCGGTGGCTACACCTTC